These 25 T cell receptor beta chains came from one sample sequenced in a study of T-cell memory formation after mild COVID-19. TCRdb recomputed calls from the 5' RACE reads with MiXCR, one row per CDR3 protein. The sample lists 550,000 to 600,000 distinct CDR3 sequences, roughly a fifth occurring once. The sequencing sample was made of PBMCs or a T cell subset sorted from them (not recorded which). All receptors come from an adult woman who had mild COVID-19 (a few samples of this study predate the infection). Cell type and time point are not known.

The table lists this clonotype with a few counts. The genes are TRBV29-1 and TRBJ2-1; TRBD2 is a possible D gene (6 bases). The ends were cut back, 3 bases at V and 8 bases at J, with 14 bases in the middle. There are 13 residues in the CDR3. Germline assignment: CDR1 SQVTM and CDR2 ANQGSEA. DNA of the CDR3: TGCAGCGTTGAGAGCCACTCTAGCGATGAGCAGTTCTTC. This gives the protein CSVESHSSDEQFF.

In its sample, this clonotype was seen a few times. This sequence joins TRBV9 and TRBJ2-1, with no clear D. From germline, CDR1 is SGDLS and CDR2 YYNGEE. This CDR3 region has 13 residues. V lost 0 bases to trimming and J lost 9 bases, with 10 bases between them. CDR3 in amino acids: CASSVDPPFEQFF. DNA of the CDR3: TGTGCCAGCAGCGTAGACCCCCCGTTTGAGCAGTTCTTC.

This clonotype was detected only a few times. The chain has TRBV6-5 and TRBJ2-3; 7 bases are a match to TRBD1. Germline CDR1 is MNHEY and CDR2 is SVGAGI. V trimming: 8 bases; J trimming: 1 base; junction bases outside the gene matches: 9. This CDR3 has 15 amino acids. The CDR3 DNA follows: TGTGCCAGCCTCAGCCGTCAGGGGGGCACAGATACGCAGTATTTT. Amino acids: CASLSRQGGTDTQYF.

This clonotype appeared a few times. The genes are TRBV4-1 and TRBJ1-4; D is undetermined. The CDR3 is 17 amino acids. The germline V gene has CDR1 MGHRA and CDR2 YSYEKL. V shed 3 bases and J shed 5 bases, with 19 bases lying between them. As DNA, the CDR3 is TGCGCCAGCAGCCATTTCATCCGTCCCCGCCTGAATGAAAAACTGTTTTTT. Protein: CASSHFIRPRLNEKLFF.

This rearrangement joins TRBV21-1 to TRBJ2-5; the table's D gene call, TRBD2, was not cross checked with the DNA. TRBV21-1 is annotated as a pseudogene. The CDR3 runs 17 residues. This chain's CDR3 is CASSKVNRSRYQETQYF. The CDR3 DNA follows: TGTGCCAGCAGCAAAGTTAATCGCTCCCGGTACCAAGAGACCCAGTACTTC.

There are many counts of this clonotype. The chain uses TRBV5-1 and TRBJ2-1; the D is unclear. Germline V gene lookup returns CDR1 SGHRS and CDR2 YFSETQ. The CDR3 is 12 amino acids. Trimming took off 3 bases at V and 6 bases at J, with 7 bases between the two ends. The CDR3 bases are TGCGCCAGCAGCTCGGGCCTCAATGAGCAGTTCTTC. It specifies CASSSGLNEQFF. Based on the CDR3 plus reference TRBV5-1 and TRBJ2-1, the full variable domain is KAGVTQTPRYLIKTRGQQVTLSCSPISGHRSVSWYQQTPGQGLQFLFEYFSETQRNKGNFPGRFSGRQFSNSRSEMNVSTLELGDSALYLCASSSGLNEQFFGPGTRLTVL.

This clonotype has just a few counts. This sequence joins TRBV11-2 and TRBJ2-4, with 13 bases lining up with TRBD2. CDR1 and CDR2 (germline): SGHAT, FQNNGV. V lost 0 bases to trimming and J lost 4 bases; unmatched junction nucleotides: 9. The CDR3 totals 19 residues. DNA for the CDR3: TGTGCCAGCAGCTTAGATTTTGGACTAGCGGGAGTATCTAAAAACATTCAGTACTTC. It yields the protein CASSLDFGLAGVSKNIQYF.

The rearrangement uses TRBV2 and TRBJ1-1; perhaps TRBD1 as D (5 bases). Trimming pared 8 bases from V and 5 bases from J, leaving 12 bases between. Per the germline V gene, CDR1 is SNHLY and CDR2 is FYNNEI. The CDR3 is 12 residues long. CDR3 protein: CASGRGWTEAFF. As DNA, the CDR3 is TGTGCCAGCGGAAGGGGATGGACTGAAGCTTTCTTT.

The genes are TRBV6-1 and TRBJ2-5, with D possibly TRBD2 on 5 matching bases. Germline CDR1 reads MNHNS; CDR2 reads SASEGT. The ends were cut back, 6 bases at V and 9 bases at J, with 11 bases in the middle. This CDR3 has 11 amino acids. CDR3 sequence reads: CASRVRGAQYF. The CDR3 bases are TGTGCCAGCAGAGTCCGGGGAGCCCAGTACTTC.

J is TRBJ2-1 and V is TRBV19; D assignment may be TRBD1 or TRBD2 (5 bases each). In germline, CDR1 is LNHDA, CDR2 SQIVND (reference sequence). Trimming shortened V by 6 bases and J by 9 bases, and 15 bases separated the two germline ends. The CDR3 is made up of 13 amino acids. CDR3 sequence: CASSYDLRGEQFF. In DNA form, the CDR3 reads TGTGCCAGTAGCTACGATCTGAGGGGTGAGCAGTTCTTC.

This clonotype showed up many times. This chain links TRBV12-3 or TRBV12-4 with TRBJ1-1, with TRBD1 matching 9 bases. J was trimmed by 0 bases and V by 3 bases; bases with no gene match: 20. This CDR3 spans 21 amino acids. The CDR3 DNA reads as TGTGCCAGCAGTTTTCCGTTGGATAGGCTACGACAGGGGGGGATGAACACTGAAGCTTTCTTT. It is translated as CASSFPLDRLRQGGMNTEAFF.

The chain carries TRBV12-3 or TRBV12-4 and TRBJ1-2, with a possible D match to TRBD1 (6 bases). Trimming left V 6 bases short and J 0 bases short, with 17 bases between. The CDR3 sequence is 16 residues long. The CDR3 loop is CASRRDVQGSNYGYTF. CDR3 DNA sequence: TGTGCCAGCAGACGGGACGTCCAGGGGTCTAACTATGGCTACACCTTC.

The chain joins TRBV5-6 to TRBJ1-1; D is ambiguous. Germline V gene lookup returns CDR1 SGHDT and CDR2 YYEEEE. The germline V and J ends were trimmed by 2 bases and 1 base, with 9 bases remaining between them. This CDR3 has 14 amino acids. The CDR3 DNA reads TGTGCCAGCAGCTTTGCGGGTGCGAACACTGAAGCTTTCTTT. Translation gives CASSFAGANTEAFF. Filled out from reference TRBV5-6 and TRBJ1-1, the complete variable domain reads DAGVTQSPTHLIKTRGQQVTLRCSPKSGHDTVSWYQQALGQGPQFIFQYYEEEERQRGNFPDRFSGHQFPNYSSELNVNALLLGDSALYLCASSFAGANTEAFFGQGTRLTVV.

This chain links TRBV6-5 with TRBJ2-3; TRBD1 matches at 7 bases. V shed 5 bases, J shed 2 bases, and the junction held 10 bases outside the gene matches. Germline-derived CDR1 and CDR2 are MNHEY and SVGAGI. This CDR3 has 16 amino acids. Written as DNA, the CDR3 is TGTGCCAGCAGTGACCTAGACAGGGCTTTCACAGATACGCAGTATTTT. Residues: CASSDLDRAFTDTQYF.

The sample holds a few counts of this clonotype. V gene TRBV27 combines with J gene TRBJ2-1; unclear D gene. CDR3 length: 16 amino acids. Germline V gene lookup returns CDR1 MNHEY and CDR2 SMNVEV (reference sequence). The germline V and J ends were trimmed by 0 bases and 0 bases, with 9 bases remaining between them. The chain's CDR3 is CASSLSFLSSYNEQFF. The CDR3 DNA follows: TGTGCCAGCAGTTTATCGTTCTTGAGCTCCTACAATGAGCAGTTCTTC.

This clonotype was seen a few times. The rearrangement joins TRBV20-1 to TRBJ1-2, with TRBD1 as a possible D gene (6 bases). Germline values: CDR1 DFQATT, CDR2 SNEGSKA (reference sequence). CDR3 length: 16 residues. The V and J ends lost 3 bases and 4 bases respectively, with 21 bases between them. The CDR3 bases are TGCAGTGCTAGTCCTCGGGAACAGGGTCGGGGCTATGGCTACACCTTC. Translated, it gives CSASPREQGRGYGYTF.

The chain has TRBV4-2 and TRBJ2-7, with 13 nucleotides matching TRBD2. Trimming removed 2 bases from V and 4 bases from J; junction bases left unmatched: 17. In germline, CDR1 is LGHNA, CDR2 YNFKEQ. This CDR3 is built from 20 residues. The CDR3 region is CASSQSGTRRTSGSLYEQYF. The CDR3 DNA sequence: TGTGCCAGCAGCCAATCCGGGACACGACGGACTAGCGGGAGTTTGTACGAGCAGTACTTC.

The chain combines TRBV19 with TRBJ2-6, with D possibly TRBD2 on 6 matching bases. Germline CDR1 and CDR2: LNHDA and SQIVND (reference sequence). Trimming cost V 8 bases and J 2 bases, with 16 bases left between them. The CDR3 covers 16 residues. The CDR3: CASWGWRGPGANVLTF. The CDR3 coding sequence is TGTGCCAGTTGGGGTTGGCGGGGCCCTGGGGCCAACGTCCTGACTTTC.

The rearrangement links TRBV6-1 to TRBJ2-7, with TRBD2 matching 10 bases. The CDR3 spans 15 residues. V gave up 1 base and J gave up 5 bases; unmatched junction bases: 5. CDR1 MNHNS and CDR2 SASEGT come from the germline V gene. CDR3 protein: CASSEGAGGPHEQYF. The CDR3 bases are TGTGCCAGCAGTGAAGGAGCGGGAGGGCCCCACGAGCAGTACTTC.

This clonotype was counted only a few times. V and J are TRBV20-1 and TRBJ2-5; the D is unclear. Germline V gene sequence: CDR1 DFQATT, CDR2 SNEGSKA (reference sequence). The CDR3 covers 11 residues. V lost 2 bases and J lost 4, with 5 bases in between. The CDR3 reads CSARPIETQYF. The DNA for the CDR3 is TGCAGTGCTAGACCTATAGAGACCCAGTACTTC.

The chain links TRBV24-1 to TRBJ2-1; D call uncertain. Germline V gene lookup returns CDR1 KGHDR and CDR2 SFDVKD. The ends were cut back, 5 bases at V and 7 bases at J, with 5 bases in the middle. This CDR3 is built from 11 residues. CDR3 bases: TGTGCCACCAGTGCCCAAAATGAGCAGTTCTTC. Protein sequence: CATSAQNEQFF.

This clonotype was counted only a few times. This chain uses TRBV7-9 with TRBJ2-3; 7 positions match TRBD1. Germline values: CDR1 SEHNR, CDR2 FQNEAQ (reference sequence). CDR3 size: 16 residues. The trim removed 4 bases at V and 2 bases at J, leaving 9 bases unmatched. CDR3 coding DNA: TGTGCCAGCAGCTCGACAGGGAACAGACACACAGATACGCAGTATTTT. It codes for CASSSTGNRHTDTQYF.

This clonotype appeared many times. The chain recombines TRBV12-3 or TRBV12-4 with TRBJ2-4, with D perhaps TRBD2 (5 bases). The CDR3 runs 17 residues. V lost 1 base and J 0 bases, leaving 13 bases between the germline ends. The CDR3 DNA sequence: TGTGCCAGCAGTTTAGTATGGGGAGCTCTAGCCAAAAACATTCAGTACTTC. Amino acid sequence: CASSLVWGALAKNIQYF.

The rearrangement uses TRBV5-1 and TRBJ2-1; 8 nucleotides align to TRBD2. Germline V CDR1 and CDR2: SGHRS, YFSETQ. This CDR3 comprises 15 residues. Trimming removed 0 bases from V and 7 bases from J; junction bases left unmatched: 6. CDR3 nucleotide sequence: TGCGCCAGCAGCTTGGGTCGGGGGGGCATAAATGAGCAGTTCTTC. Amino acids: CASSLGRGGINEQFF.

The J gene is TRBJ2-5, the V gene TRBV7-2; 10 bases agree with TRBD2. V lost 6 bases and J lost 3; bases outside the gene matches: 10. Germline-derived CDR1 and CDR2 are SGHTA and FQGNSA. CDR3 length equals 16 residues. The DNA of the CDR3 is TGTGCCAGCAGGAAAGGCAATAGCGGGGGGAAAGAGACCCAGTACTTC. Its protein product is CASRKGNSGGKETQYF. Looking up the rest from reference TRBV7-2 and TRBJ2-5 gives the full variable domain: GAGVSQSPSNKVTEKGKDVELRCDPISGHTALYWYRQSLGQGLEFLIYFQGNSAPDKSGLPSDRFSAERTGGSVSTLTIQRTQQEDSAVYLCASRKGNSGGKETQYFGPGTRLLVL.